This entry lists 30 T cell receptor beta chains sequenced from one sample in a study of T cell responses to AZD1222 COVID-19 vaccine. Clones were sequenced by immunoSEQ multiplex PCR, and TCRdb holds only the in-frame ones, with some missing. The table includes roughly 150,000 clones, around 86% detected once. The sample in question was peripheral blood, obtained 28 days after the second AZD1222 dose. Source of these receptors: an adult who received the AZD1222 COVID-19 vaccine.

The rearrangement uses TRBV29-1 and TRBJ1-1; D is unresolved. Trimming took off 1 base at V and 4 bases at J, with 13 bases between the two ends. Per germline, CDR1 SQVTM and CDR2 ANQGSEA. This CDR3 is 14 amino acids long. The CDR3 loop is CSVEVGSRGTEAFF. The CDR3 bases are TGCAGCGTTGAAGTTGGGTCGCGGGGCACTGAAGCTTTCTTT.

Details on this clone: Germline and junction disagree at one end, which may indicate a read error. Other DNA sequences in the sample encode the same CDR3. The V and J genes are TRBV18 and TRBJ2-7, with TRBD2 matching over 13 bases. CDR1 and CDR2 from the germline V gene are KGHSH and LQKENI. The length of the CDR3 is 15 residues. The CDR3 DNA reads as TGTGCCAGTTCACCTCGGACTAGCGGGAGCTACGAGCAGTACTTC. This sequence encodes CASSPRTSGSYEQYF.

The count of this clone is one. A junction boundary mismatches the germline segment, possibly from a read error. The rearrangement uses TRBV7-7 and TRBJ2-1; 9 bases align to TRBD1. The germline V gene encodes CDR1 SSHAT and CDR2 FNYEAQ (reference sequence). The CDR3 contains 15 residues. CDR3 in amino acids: CASSFRDRDYNEQFF. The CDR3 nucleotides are TGTGCTAGCAGCTTTCGGGACAGGGACTACAATGAGCAGTTCTTC.

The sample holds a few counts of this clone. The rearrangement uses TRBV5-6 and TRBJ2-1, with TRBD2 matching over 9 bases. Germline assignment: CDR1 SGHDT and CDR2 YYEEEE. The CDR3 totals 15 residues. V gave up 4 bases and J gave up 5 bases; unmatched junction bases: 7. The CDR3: CASSGSGRSHNEQFF. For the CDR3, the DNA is TGTGCCAGCAGCGGTAGCGGGAGATCACACAATGAGCAGTTCTTC.

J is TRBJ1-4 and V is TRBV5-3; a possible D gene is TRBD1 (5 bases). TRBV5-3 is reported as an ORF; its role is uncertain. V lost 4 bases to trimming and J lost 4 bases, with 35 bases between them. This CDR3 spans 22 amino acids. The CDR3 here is CARSRRQRVRQPILSGNEKLFF. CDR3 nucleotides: TGTGCCAGAAGCCGACGACAACGTGTGAGACAGCCAATACTTTCGGGTAATGAAAAACTGTTTTTT.

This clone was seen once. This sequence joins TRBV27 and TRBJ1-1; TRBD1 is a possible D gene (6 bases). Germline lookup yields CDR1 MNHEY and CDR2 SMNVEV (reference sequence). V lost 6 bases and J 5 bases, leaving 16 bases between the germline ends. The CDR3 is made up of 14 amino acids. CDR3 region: CASSQTGRWTEAFF. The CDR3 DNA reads TGTGCCAGCAGCCAGACAGGAAGGTGGACTGAAGCTTTCTTT.

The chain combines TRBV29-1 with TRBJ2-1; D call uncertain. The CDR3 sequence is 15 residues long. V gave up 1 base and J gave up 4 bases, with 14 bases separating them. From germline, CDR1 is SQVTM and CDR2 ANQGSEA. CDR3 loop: CSVEGSRRSYNEQFF. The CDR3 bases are TGCAGCGTTGAAGGTTCCCGACGTTCATACAATGAGCAGTTCTTC.

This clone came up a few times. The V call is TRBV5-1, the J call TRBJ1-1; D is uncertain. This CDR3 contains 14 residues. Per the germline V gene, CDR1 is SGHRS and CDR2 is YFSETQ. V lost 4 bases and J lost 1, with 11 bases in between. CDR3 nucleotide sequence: TGCGCCAGCAGCCCTATGGGAGGGAACACTGAAGCTTTCTTT. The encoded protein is CASSPMGGNTEAFF.

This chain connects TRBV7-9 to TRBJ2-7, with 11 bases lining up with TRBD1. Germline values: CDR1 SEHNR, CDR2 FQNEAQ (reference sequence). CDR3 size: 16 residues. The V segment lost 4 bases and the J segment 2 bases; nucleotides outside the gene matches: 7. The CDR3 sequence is CASSSTGQGAPYEQYF. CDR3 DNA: TGTGCCAGCAGCTCGACCGGACAGGGGGCCCCCTACGAGCAGTACTTC.

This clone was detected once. CDR3 loop: CATSDFGTGQETQYF. Written as DNA, the CDR3 is TGTGCCACCAGTGATTTTGGGACAGGCCAAGAGACCCAGTACTTC. The chain joins TRBV24-1 to TRBJ2-5, with 8 bases lining up with TRBD1. Germline CDR1 reads KGHDR; CDR2 reads SFDVKD. V shed 1 base and J 1 base; nucleotides not matched to a gene: 1. CDR3 length equals 15 residues.

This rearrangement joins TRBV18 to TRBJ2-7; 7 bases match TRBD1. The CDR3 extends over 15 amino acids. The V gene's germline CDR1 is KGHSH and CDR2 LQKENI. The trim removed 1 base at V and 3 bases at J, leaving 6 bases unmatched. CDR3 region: CASSPLLGQSYEQYF. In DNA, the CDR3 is TGTGCCAGCTCACCACTATTGGGACAGAGCTACGAGCAGTACTTC.

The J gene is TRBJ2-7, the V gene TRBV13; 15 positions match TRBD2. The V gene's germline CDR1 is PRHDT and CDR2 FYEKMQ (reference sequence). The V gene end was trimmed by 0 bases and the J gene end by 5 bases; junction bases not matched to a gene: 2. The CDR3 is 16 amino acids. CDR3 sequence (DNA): TGTGCCAGCAGCTTAGGGGGACTAGCGGGAGGCAACGAGCAGTACTTC. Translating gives CASSLGGLAGGNEQYF.

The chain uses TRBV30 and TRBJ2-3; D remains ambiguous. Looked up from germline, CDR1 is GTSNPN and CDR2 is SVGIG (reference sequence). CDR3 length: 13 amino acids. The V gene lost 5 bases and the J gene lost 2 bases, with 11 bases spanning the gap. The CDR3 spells CAWSERFTDTQYF. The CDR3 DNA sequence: TGTGCCTGGTCAGAACGGTTCACAGATACGCAGTATTTT.

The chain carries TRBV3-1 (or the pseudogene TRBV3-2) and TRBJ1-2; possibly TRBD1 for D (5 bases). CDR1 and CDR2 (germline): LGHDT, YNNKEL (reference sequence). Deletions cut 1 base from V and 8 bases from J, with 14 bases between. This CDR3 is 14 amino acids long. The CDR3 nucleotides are TGTGCCAGCAGCCAAGTGGGGGGAATAGACGGCTACACCTTC. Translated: CASSQVGGIDGYTF.

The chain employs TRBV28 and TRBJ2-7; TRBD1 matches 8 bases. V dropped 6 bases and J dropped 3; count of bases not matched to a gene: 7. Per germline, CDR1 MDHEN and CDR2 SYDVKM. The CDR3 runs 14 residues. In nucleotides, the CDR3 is TGTGCCAGCAGCACAGGGGGACCTTACTACGAGCAGTACTTC. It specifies CASSTGGPYYEQYF.

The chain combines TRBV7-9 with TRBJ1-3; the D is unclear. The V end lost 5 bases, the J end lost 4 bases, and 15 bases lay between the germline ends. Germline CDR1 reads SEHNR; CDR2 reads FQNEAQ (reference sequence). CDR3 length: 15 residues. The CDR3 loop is CASSGRGTGGNTIYF. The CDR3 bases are TGTGCCAGCAGCGGACGGGGAACTGGAGGAAACACCATATATTTT. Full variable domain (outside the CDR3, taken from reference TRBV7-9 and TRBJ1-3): DTGVSQNPRHKITKRGQNVTFRCDPISEHNRLYWYRQTLGQGPEFLTYFQNEAQLEKSRLLSDRFSAERPKGSFSTLEIQRTEQGDSAMYLCASSGRGTGGNTIYFGEGSWLTVV.

The CDR3 protein is CASSMRLGGYTF. As DNA, the CDR3 is TGTGCCAGTAGTATGCGTCTGGGGGGCTACACCTTC. The chain combines TRBV19 with TRBJ1-2; D is uncertain. Germline V CDR1 and CDR2: LNHDA, SQIVND (reference sequence). The CDR3 loop spans 12 amino acids. Between the trimmed V and J ends, which lost 3 bases and 8 bases, there was a span of 10 bases.

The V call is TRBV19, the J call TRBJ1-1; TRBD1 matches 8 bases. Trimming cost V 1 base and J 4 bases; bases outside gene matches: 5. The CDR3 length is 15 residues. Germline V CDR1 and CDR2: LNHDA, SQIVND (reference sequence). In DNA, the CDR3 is TGTGCCAGTAGTATAGGTCAGGACAGGGTCACTGAAGCTTTCTTT. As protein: CASSIGQDRVTEAFF.

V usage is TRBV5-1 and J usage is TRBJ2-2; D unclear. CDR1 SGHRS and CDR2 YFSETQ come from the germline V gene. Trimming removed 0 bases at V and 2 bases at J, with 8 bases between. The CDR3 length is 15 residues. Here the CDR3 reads CASSLEGLNTGELFF. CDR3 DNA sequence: TGCGCCAGCAGCTTGGAGGGCCTAAACACCGGGGAGCTGTTTTTT.

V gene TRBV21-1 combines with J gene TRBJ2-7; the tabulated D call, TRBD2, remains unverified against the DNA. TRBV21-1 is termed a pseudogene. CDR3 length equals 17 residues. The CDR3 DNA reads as TGTGCCAGCAGCATATTCCACACCTCTACCGGGTCGGTCAAGCAGTACTTC. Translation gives CASSIFHTSTGSVKQYF.

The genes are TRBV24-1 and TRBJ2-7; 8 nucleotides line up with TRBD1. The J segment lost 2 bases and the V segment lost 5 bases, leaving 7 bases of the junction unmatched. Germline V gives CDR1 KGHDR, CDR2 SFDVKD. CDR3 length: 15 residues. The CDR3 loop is CATSGGQGHPYEQYF. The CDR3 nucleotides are TGTGCCACCAGTGGAGGACAGGGACACCCCTACGAGCAGTACTTC.

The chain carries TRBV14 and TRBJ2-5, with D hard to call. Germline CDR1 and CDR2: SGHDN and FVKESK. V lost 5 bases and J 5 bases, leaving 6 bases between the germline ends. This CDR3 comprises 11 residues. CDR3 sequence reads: CASSIGETQYF. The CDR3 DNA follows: TGTGCCAGCAGCATAGGGGAGACCCAGTACTTC.

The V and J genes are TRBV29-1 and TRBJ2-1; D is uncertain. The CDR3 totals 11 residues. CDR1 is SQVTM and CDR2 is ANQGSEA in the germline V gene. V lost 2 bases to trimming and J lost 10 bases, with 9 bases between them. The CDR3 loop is CSVELGSEQFF. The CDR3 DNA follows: TGCAGCGTTGAACTAGGGTCCGAGCAGTTCTTC.

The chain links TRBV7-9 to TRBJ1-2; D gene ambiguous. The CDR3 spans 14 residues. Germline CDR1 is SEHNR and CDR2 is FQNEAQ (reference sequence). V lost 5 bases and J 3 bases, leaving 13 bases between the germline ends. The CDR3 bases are TGTGCCAGCAGCCTGTCGGGCCGACACTATGGCTACACCTTC. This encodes CASSLSGRHYGYTF.

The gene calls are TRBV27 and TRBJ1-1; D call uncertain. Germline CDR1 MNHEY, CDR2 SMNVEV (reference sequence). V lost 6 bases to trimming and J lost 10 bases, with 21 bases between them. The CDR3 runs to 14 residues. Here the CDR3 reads CASSPYGIPEGAFF. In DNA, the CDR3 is TGTGCCAGCAGCCCCTACGGGATCCCCGAGGGAGCTTTCTTT.

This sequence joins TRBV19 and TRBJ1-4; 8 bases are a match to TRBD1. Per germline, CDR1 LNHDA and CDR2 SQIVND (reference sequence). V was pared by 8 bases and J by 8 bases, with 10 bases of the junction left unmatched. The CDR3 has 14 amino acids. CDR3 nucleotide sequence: TGTGCCAGTTCTAACAGGGGGAGAGGCGAAAAACTGTTTTTT. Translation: CASSNRGRGEKLFF.

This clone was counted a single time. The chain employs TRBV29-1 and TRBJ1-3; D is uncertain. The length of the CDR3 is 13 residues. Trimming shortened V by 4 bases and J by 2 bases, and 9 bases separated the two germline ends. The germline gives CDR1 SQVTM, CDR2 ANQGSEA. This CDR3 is CSVVQAAGNTIYF. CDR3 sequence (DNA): TGCAGCGTTGTCCAGGCCGCTGGAAACACCATATATTTT.

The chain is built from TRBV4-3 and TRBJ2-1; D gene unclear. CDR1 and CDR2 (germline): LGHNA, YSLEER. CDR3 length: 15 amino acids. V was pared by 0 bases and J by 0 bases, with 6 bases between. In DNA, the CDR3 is TGCGCCAGCAGCCAAGACACGGGCTCCTACAATGAGCAGTTCTTC. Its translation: CASSQDTGSYNEQFF.

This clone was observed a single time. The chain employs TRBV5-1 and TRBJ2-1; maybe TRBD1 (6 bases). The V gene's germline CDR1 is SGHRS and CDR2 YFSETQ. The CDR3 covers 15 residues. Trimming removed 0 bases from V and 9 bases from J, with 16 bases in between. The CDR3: CASSLVGTPQGEQFF. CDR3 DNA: TGCGCCAGCAGCTTGGTAGGGACACCTCAGGGTGAGCAGTTCTTC. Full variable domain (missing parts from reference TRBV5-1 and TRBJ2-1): KAGVTQTPRYLIKTRGQQVTLSCSPISGHRSVSWYQQTPGQGLQFLFEYFSETQRNKGNFPGRFSGRQFSNSRSEMNVSTLELGDSALYLCASSLVGTPQGEQFFGPGTRLTVL.

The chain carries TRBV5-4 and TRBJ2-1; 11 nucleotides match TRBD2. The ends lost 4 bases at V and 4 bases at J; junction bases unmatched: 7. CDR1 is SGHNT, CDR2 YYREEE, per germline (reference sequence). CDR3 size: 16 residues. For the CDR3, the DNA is TGTGCCAGCAGCCCAGAGACTAGCGGGACTTACAATGAGCAGTTCTTC. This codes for CASSPETSGTYNEQFF. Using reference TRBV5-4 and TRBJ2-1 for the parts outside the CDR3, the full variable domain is ETGVTQSPTHLIKTRGQQVTLRCSSQSGHNTVSWYQQALGQGPQFIFQYYREEENGRGNFPPRFSGLQFPNYSSELNVNALELDDSALYLCASSPETSGTYNEQFFGPGTRLTVL.